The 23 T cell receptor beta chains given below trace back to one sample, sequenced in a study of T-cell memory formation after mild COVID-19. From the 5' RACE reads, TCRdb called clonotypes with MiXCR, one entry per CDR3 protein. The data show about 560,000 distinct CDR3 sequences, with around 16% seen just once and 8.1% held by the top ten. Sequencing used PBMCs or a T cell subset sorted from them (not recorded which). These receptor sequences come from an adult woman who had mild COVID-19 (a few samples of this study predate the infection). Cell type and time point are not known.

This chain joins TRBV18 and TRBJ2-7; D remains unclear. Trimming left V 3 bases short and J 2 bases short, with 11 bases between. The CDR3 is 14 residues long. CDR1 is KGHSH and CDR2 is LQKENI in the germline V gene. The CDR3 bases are TGTGCCAGCTCACCGACTGCCTCTACCTACGAGCAGTACTTC. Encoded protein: CASSPTASTYEQYF.

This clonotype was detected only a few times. CDR3 sequence (DNA): TGCGCCAGCAGTGGGCTTAGTCTGGATACGCAGTATTTT. This gives the protein CASSGLSLDTQYF. The V and J genes are TRBV10-2 and TRBJ2-3; D ambiguous. The V and J ends lost 4 bases and 6 bases respectively, with 11 bases between them. The CDR3 runs to 13 residues. The germline V gene encodes CDR1 WSHSY and CDR2 SAAADI.

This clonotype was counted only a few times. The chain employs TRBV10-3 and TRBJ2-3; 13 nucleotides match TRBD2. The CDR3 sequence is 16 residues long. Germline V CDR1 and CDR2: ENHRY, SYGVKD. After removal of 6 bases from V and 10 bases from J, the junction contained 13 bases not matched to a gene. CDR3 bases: TGTGCCATCAGCCAAGGACTAGCGGGGGTTTCCTATCCGCAGTATTTT. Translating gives CAISQGLAGVSYPQYF.

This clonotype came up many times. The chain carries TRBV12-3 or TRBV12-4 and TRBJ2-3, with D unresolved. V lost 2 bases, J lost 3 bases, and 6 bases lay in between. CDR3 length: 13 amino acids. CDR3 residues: CASSLRETDTQYF. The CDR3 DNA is TGTGCCAGCAGTTTAAGGGAAACAGATACGCAGTATTTT.

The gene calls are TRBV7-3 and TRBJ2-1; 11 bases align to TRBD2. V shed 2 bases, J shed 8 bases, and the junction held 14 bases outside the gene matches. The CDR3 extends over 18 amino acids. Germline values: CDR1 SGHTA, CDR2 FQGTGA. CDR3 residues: CASSLLPPYSGGGDEQFF. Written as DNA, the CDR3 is TGTGCCAGCAGCTTACTCCCGCCCTATAGCGGGGGGGGCGATGAGCAGTTCTTC.

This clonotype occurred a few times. CDR3 sequence: CASSSRTAGVTGELFF. The CDR3 DNA reads TGTGCCAGCAGCTCGCGAACAGCGGGAGTAACCGGGGAGCTGTTTTTT. The genes are TRBV7-2 and TRBJ2-2; 8 positions agree with TRBD2. The junction had 9 bases not matched to a gene; V was cut back by 4 bases and J by 5 bases. The CDR3 covers 16 residues. The germline CDR1 and CDR2 sequences are SGHTA and FQGNSA. The full variable domain, in which reference TRBV7-2 and TRBJ2-2 provide the parts outside the CDR3, is GAGVSQSPSNKVTEKGKDVELRCDPISGHTALYWYRQSLGQGLEFLIYFQGNSAPDKSGLPSDRFSAERTGGSVSTLTIQRTQQEDSAVYLCASSSRTAGVTGELFFGEGSRLTVL.

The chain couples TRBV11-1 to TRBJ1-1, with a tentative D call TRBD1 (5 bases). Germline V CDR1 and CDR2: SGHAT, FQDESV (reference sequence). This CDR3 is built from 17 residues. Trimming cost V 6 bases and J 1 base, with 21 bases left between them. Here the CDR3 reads CASSPSPGGHRNTEAFF. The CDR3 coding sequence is TGTGCCAGCAGTCCCTCGCCGGGGGGTCACCGGAACACTGAAGCTTTCTTT.

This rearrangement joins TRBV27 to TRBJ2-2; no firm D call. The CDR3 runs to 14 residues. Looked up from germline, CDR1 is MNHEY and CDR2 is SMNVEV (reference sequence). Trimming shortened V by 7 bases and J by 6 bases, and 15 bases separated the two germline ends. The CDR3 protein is CASTQTRNAGELFF. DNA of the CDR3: TGTGCCAGCACCCAAACTCGCAACGCCGGGGAGCTGTTTTTT.

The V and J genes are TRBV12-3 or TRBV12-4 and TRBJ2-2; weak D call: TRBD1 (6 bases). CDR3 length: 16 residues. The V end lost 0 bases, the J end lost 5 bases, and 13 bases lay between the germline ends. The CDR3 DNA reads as TGTGCCAGCAGTTTAGCGAGGCAGGGGTGGACCGGGGAGCTGTTTTTT. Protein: CASSLARQGWTGELFF.

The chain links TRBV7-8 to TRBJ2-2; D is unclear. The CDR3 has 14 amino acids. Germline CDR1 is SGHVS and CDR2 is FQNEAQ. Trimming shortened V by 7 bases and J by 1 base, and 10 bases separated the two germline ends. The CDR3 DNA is TGTGCCAGCACCACGCGGCAGAACACCGGGGAGCTGTTTTTT. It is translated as CASTTRQNTGELFF.

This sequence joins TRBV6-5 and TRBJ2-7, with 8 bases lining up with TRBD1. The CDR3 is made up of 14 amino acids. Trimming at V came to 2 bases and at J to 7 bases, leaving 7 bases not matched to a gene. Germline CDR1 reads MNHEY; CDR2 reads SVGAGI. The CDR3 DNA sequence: TGTGCCAGCAGTTACCAAGGACAGGGATATGAGCAGTACTTC. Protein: CASSYQGQGYEQYF.

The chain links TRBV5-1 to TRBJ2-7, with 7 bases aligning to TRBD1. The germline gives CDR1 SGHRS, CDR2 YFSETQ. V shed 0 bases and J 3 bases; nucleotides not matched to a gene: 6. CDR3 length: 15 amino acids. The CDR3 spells CASSLVGDSNYEQYF. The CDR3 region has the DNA TGCGCCAGCAGCTTGGTCGGGGACAGTAACTACGAGCAGTACTTC. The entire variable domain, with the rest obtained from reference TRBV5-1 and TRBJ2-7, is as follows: KAGVTQTPRYLIKTRGQQVTLSCSPISGHRSVSWYQQTPGQGLQFLFEYFSETQRNKGNFPGRFSGRQFSNSRSEMNVSTLELGDSALYLCASSLVGDSNYEQYFGPGTRLTVT.

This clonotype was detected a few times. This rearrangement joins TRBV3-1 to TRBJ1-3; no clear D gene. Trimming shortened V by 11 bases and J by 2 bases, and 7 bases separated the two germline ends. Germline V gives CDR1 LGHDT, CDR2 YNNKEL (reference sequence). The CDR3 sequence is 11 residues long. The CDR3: CASVPGNTIYF. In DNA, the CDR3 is TGTGCCTCCGTACCTGGAAACACCATATATTTT.

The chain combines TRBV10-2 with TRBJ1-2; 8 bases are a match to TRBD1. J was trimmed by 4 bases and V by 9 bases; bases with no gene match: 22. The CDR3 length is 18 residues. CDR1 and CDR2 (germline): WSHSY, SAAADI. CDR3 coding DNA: TGCGCCAGTACCGCAGGGGGCTCCATTGGGGTACCCGGCTATGGCTACACCTTC. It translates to CASTAGGSIGVPGYGYTF.

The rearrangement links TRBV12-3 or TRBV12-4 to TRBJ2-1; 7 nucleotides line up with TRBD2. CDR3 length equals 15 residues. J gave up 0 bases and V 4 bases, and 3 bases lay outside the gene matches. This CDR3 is CASSSLAVSYNEQFF. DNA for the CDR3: TGTGCCAGCAGTTCGCTAGCGGTCTCCTACAATGAGCAGTTCTTC.

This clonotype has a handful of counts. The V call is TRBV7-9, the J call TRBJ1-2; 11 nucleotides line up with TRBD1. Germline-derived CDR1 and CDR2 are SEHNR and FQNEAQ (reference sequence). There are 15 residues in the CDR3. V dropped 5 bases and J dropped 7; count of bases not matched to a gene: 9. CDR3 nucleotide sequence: TGTGCCAGCAGCCTCTCGGAGGGACAGGGGGGTGGCTACACCTTC. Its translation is CASSLSEGQGGGYTF.

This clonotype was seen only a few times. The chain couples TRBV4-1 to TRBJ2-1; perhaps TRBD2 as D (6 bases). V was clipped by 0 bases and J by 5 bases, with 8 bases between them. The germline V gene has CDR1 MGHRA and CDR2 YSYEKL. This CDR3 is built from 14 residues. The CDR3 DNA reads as TGCGCCAGCAGCCAAGAGGGCGGGAACAATGAGCAGTTCTTC. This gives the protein CASSQEGGNNEQFF.

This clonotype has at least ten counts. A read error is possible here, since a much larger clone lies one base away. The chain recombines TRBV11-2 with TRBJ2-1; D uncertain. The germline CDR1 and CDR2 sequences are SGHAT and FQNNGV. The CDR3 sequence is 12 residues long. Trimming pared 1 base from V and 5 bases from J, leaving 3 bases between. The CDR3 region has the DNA TGTGCCAGCAGCTTAGGGAACAATGAGCAGTTCTTC. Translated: CASSLGNNEQFF.

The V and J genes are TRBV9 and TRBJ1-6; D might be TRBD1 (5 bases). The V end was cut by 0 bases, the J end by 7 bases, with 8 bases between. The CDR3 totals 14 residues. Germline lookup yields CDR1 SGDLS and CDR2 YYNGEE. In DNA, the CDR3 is TGTGCCAGCAGCGTAGGGGCAGGGAATTCACCCCTCCACTTT. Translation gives CASSVGAGNSPLHF.

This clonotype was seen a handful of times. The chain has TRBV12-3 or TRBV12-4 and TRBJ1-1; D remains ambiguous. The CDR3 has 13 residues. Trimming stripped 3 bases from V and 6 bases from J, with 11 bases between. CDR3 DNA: TGTGCCAGCAGTTTCGGGCGGAGGTCTGAAGCTTTCTTT. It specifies CASSFGRRSEAFF.

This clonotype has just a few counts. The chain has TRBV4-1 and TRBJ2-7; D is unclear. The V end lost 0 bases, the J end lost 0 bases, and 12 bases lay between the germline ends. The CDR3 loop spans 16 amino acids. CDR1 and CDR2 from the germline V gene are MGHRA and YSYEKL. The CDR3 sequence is CASSQDITESSYEQYF. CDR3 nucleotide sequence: TGCGCCAGCAGCCAAGATATCACAGAGAGCTCCTACGAGCAGTACTTC.

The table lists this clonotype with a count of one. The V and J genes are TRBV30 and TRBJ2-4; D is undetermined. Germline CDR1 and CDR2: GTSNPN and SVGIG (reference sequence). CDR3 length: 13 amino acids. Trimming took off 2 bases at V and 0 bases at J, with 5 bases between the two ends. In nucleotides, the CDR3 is TGTGCCTGGAGTACCGGAGCCAAAAACATTCAGTACTTC. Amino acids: CAWSTGAKNIQYF. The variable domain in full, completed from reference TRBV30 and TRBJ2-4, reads SQTIHQWPATLVQPVGSPLSLECTVEGTSNPNLYWYRQAAGRGLQLLFYSVGIGQISSEVPQNLSASRPQDRQFILSSKKLLLSDSGFYLCAWSTGAKNIQYFGAGTRLSVL.

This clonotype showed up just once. In DNA, the CDR3 is TGTGCCACCAGTGAACACGGGACAGCAATACAAGAGACCCAGTACTTC. Protein sequence: CATSEHGTAIQETQYF. This chain uses TRBV15 with TRBJ2-5; TRBD1 matches at 7 bases. Germline CDR1 is LNHNV and CDR2 is YYDKDF (reference sequence). The CDR3 length is 16 residues. With 6 bases clipped from V and 2 bases from J, the junction kept 12 bases outside the gene matches. Filled out from reference TRBV15 and TRBJ2-5, the complete variable domain reads DAMVIQNPRYQVTQFGKPVTLSCSQTLNHNVMYWYQQKSSQAPKLLFHYYDKDFNNEADTPDNFQSRRPNTSFCFLDIRSPGLGDTAMYLCATSEHGTAIQETQYFGPGTRLLVL.